This T cell receptor (beta chain) was sequenced in a study of CD8+CD57+ T cells in acquired aplastic anemia. Looking at the study overall: Sorting CD4+ and CD8+ cells gave DNA averaging approximately 3 ug. Study-wide results and caveats: A significant difference in CD8+ Simpson's diversity between patients and controls was not found.

This clonotype was picked up many times. Its antigen is currently unknown. Patients chosen for sequencing had shown CD8+CD57+ cell expansion by flow cytometry. In all patients, the disease was severe acquired aplastic anemia. Profiling of TCR beta VDJ combinations and CDR3 sequences used genomic DNA as template. Each CDR3 protein is one row after TCRdb ran MiXCR on the reads. The sample lists about 120,000 distinct CDR3 sequences, about 40% occurring once. The CDR3 length is 14 residues. CDR1 and CDR2 from the germline V gene are SGHDT and YYEEEE. V was pared by 3 bases and J by 7 bases, with 14 bases between.

The specimen was sorted CD4+, CD8+, or CD8+CD57+ T cells (not recorded which) from PBMCs. The TCR was taken from a human donor with aplastic anemia. V gene TRBV5-6 combines with J gene TRBJ1-5; D not certain. The CDR3 loop is CASSSAGPGQPQHF. As DNA, the CDR3 is TGTGCCAGCAGCTCAGCGGGCCCGGGGCAGCCCCAGCATTTT.